These 20 T cell receptor beta chains came from one sample sequenced in a study of blood T cell repertoires in COVID-19 (TCRdb year 2020). Library preparation used the immunoSEQ multiplex PCR assay. TCRdb stores this immuneACCESS table with in-frame sequences only. Part of the clones is absent; in the studies checked, under half of the shortfall reflects unresolved V genes, and no reason is known for the rest. In all, the sample holds about 140,000 clones, and 84% of those were seen once. The top ten clones comprise under 10% of the sample. Input material: peripheral blood. The receptors were gathered from a woman of 80 years or more in a cohort sampled during active or convalescent COVID-19.

This chain links TRBV18 with TRBJ1-3; tentatively, D is TRBD1 (6 bases). The length of the CDR3 is 16 residues. V lost 2 bases, J lost 0 bases, and 11 bases lay in between. Germline V gives CDR1 KGHSH, CDR2 LQKENI. The CDR3 region has the DNA TGTGCCAGCTCACCAGGACAGTTAAGCTCTGGAAACACCATATATTTT. It encodes CASSPGQLSSGNTIYF.

The CDR3 DNA reads TGTGCCAGCAGTACACCCGGGACAGGGGGCCAAGGGGAAGCTTTCTTT. Amino acid sequence: CASSTPGTGGQGEAFF. J is TRBJ1-1 and V is TRBV28, with TRBD1 matching over 12 bases. Germline V CDR1 and CDR2: MDHEN, SYDVKM. V shed 5 bases and J 8 bases; nucleotides not matched to a gene: 12. The CDR3 is 16 amino acids.

V and J are TRBV6-4 and TRBJ2-3; 10 nucleotides agree with TRBD2. The CDR3 consists of 15 residues. V lost 4 bases to trimming and J lost 0 bases; unmatched junction nucleotides: 1. The germline CDR1 and CDR2 sequences are MRHNA and SNTAGT. The CDR3 loop reads CASSASGGSTDTQYF. The CDR3 nucleotides are TGTGCCAGCAGTGCTAGCGGGGGAAGCACAGATACGCAGTATTTT.

This clone occurred once. This rearrangement joins TRBV7-3 to TRBJ1-1; no clear D gene. The germline CDR1 and CDR2 sequences are SGHTA and FQGTGA. V lost 5 bases and J lost 5, with 12 bases in between. CDR3 length equals 13 residues. Here the CDR3 DNA reads TGTGCCAGCAGCCTGACACGTATTACTGAAGCTTTCTTT. Translating gives CASSLTRITEAFF.

V and J are TRBV29-1 and TRBJ2-7, with D maybe TRBD2 (6 bases). Trimming removed 0 bases at V and 12 bases at J, with 21 bases between. Per the germline V gene, CDR1 is SQVTM and CDR2 is ANQGSEA. The CDR3 has 14 amino acids. Here the CDR3 reads CSVEDPPARDGRYV. The DNA for the CDR3 is TGCAGCGTTGAAGATCCTCCGGCGCGGGACGGTCGGTACGTC.

The chain joins TRBV9 to TRBJ2-7, with 11 bases lining up with TRBD2. V gave up 2 bases and J gave up 3 bases; unmatched junction bases: 1. The CDR3 spans 14 residues. Germline CDR1 SGDLS, CDR2 YYNGEE. The CDR3 DNA reads as TGTGCCAGCAGCGTCACTAGCGGGGGCTACGAGCAGTACTTC. This encodes CASSVTSGGYEQYF.

This rearrangement joins TRBV9 to TRBJ1-2, with a possible D match to TRBD1 (5 bases). This CDR3 is 15 amino acids long. CDR1 SGDLS and CDR2 YYNGEE come from the germline V gene. Deletions cut 0 bases from V and 4 bases from J, with 13 bases between. CDR3 sequence (DNA): TGTGCCAGCAGCGTAGACACCGGGACTTCCTATGGCTACACCTTC. Protein: CASSVDTGTSYGYTF.

The V call is TRBV3-1 (or the pseudogene TRBV3-2), the J call TRBJ1-4; D ambiguous. Looked up from germline, CDR1 is LGHDT and CDR2 is YNNKEL (reference sequence). The CDR3 has 12 amino acids. The V gene lost 1 base and the J gene lost 8 bases, with 5 bases spanning the gap. The CDR3 sequence: CASSQVGEKLFF. CDR3 DNA: TGTGCCAGCAGCCAAGTCGGGGAAAAACTGTTTTTT.

The genes are TRBV5-1 and TRBJ2-1; tentatively, D is TRBD2 (5 bases). The CDR3 is made up of 16 amino acids. Germline values: CDR1 SGHRS, CDR2 YFSETQ. Trimming pared 0 bases from V and 6 bases from J, leaving 16 bases between. The CDR3 sequence is CASSLVSQGGSNEQFF. Here the CDR3 DNA reads TGCGCCAGCAGCTTGGTTTCGCAAGGCGGGTCCAATGAGCAGTTCTTC.

V gene TRBV7-2 combines with J gene TRBJ1-1; D uncertain. The CDR3 loop spans 15 amino acids. Germline V lookup: CDR1 SGHTA, CDR2 FQGNSA. The V and J ends lost 5 bases and 1 base respectively, with 14 bases between them. The CDR3 loop reads CASSLGGSTNTEAFF. The DNA of the CDR3 is TGTGCCAGCAGCCTAGGCGGCAGCACGAACACTGAAGCTTTCTTT.

In this sample, this clone turned up a few times. V usage is TRBV2 and J usage is TRBJ1-4; TRBD1 agrees at 10 bases. V gave up 11 bases and J gave up 7 bases; unmatched junction bases: 10. Germline V CDR1 and CDR2: SNHLY, FYNNEI. The CDR3 length is 14 residues. In nucleotides, the CDR3 is TGTGCCGGCCGGCAGACAGGGGGCTCTGAAAAACTGTTTTTT. It encodes CAGRQTGGSEKLFF. The whole variable domain, filled in from reference TRBV2 and TRBJ1-4, reads EPEVTQTPSHQVTQMGQEVILRCVPISNHLYFYWYRQILGQKVEFLVSFYNNEISEKSEIFDDQFSVERPDGSNFTLKIRSTKLEDSAMYFCAGRQTGGSEKLFFGSGTQLSVL.

The J gene is TRBJ1-2, the V gene TRBV4-2; 7 bases fit TRBD1. This CDR3 comprises 15 residues. The germline V gene encodes CDR1 LGHNA and CDR2 YNFKEQ. The V gene end was trimmed by 4 bases and the J gene end by 4 bases; junction bases not matched to a gene: 9. The DNA for the CDR3 is TGTGCCAGCAGCCCAAACACAGGGGTTGGCTATGGCTACACCTTC. Protein product: CASSPNTGVGYGYTF.

This sequence joins TRBV2 and TRBJ1-2, with a weak D call TRBD1 (5 bases). The CDR3 has 13 residues. Trimming cost V 6 bases and J 2 bases, with 10 bases left between them. Germline V CDR1 and CDR2: SNHLY, FYNNEI. This CDR3 is CASRWTLNYGYTF. For the CDR3, the DNA is TGTGCCAGCAGATGGACACTAAACTATGGCTACACCTTC.

This clone was counted once. The rearrangement links TRBV6-5 to TRBJ2-7; 7 nucleotides match TRBD2. CDR1 and CDR2 (germline): MNHEY, SVGAGI. There are 13 residues in the CDR3. V gave up 5 bases and J gave up 10 bases; unmatched junction bases: 11. The CDR3 region has the DNA TGTGCCAGCAGTAGGGACTATCTTTCTCCCCAGTACTTC. This encodes CASSRDYLSPQYF.

This chain uses TRBV12-3 or TRBV12-4 with TRBJ2-1, with no clear D. V was trimmed by 2 bases and J by 7 bases, leaving 6 bases between them. This CDR3 region has 12 residues. The CDR3: CASSLRRNEQFF. The DNA for the CDR3 is TGTGCCAGCAGTTTACGGCGGAATGAGCAGTTCTTC.

At least ten counts were recorded for this clone. V usage is TRBV4-1 and J usage is TRBJ1-2; D not resolved. Germline V gene lookup returns CDR1 MGHRA and CDR2 YSYEKL. V lost 0 bases and J 4 bases, leaving 12 bases between the germline ends. The length of the CDR3 is 15 residues. As DNA, the CDR3 is TGCGCCAGCAGCCAAGAATTCGTTACGGTCTATGGCTACACCTTC. Translation: CASSQEFVTVYGYTF.

This clone has only a few counts. This chain uses TRBV3-1 (or the pseudogene TRBV3-2) with TRBJ2-2, with D possibly being TRBD2 (5 bases). Trimming took 7 bases from V and 2 from J, leaving 11 bases between them. Germline V gives CDR1 LGHDT, CDR2 YNNKEL (reference sequence). The CDR3 consists of 14 residues. CDR3 sequence: CASTLEGNTGELFF. The CDR3 nucleotides are TGTGCCAGCACCCTTGAGGGCAACACCGGGGAGCTGTTTTTT.

This clone was observed a handful of times. As DNA, the CDR3 is TGTGCCAGCTCCCGCTCCGGGGGCTACGAGCAGTACGTC. This sequence encodes CASSRSGGYEQYV. V is TRBV7-9 and J is TRBJ2-7; the D gene is possibly TRBD2 (6 bases). Germline CDR1 SEHNR, CDR2 FQNEAQ (reference sequence). Trimming took off 8 bases at V and 3 bases at J, with 14 bases between the two ends. The CDR3 contains 13 residues.

The chain couples TRBV5-8 to TRBJ1-2; D is uncertain. Germline V gives CDR1 SGHTS, CDR2 YDEGEE. The ends were cut back, 3 bases at V and 8 bases at J, with 14 bases in the middle. This CDR3 is built from 13 residues. CDR3 DNA sequence: TGTGCCAGCAGCTGGTCCCTAGGTCGCGGCTACACCTTC. This codes for CASSWSLGRGYTF.

This chain joins TRBV4-3 and TRBJ2-3, with 13 nucleotides matching TRBD2. The germline CDR1 and CDR2 sequences are LGHNA and YSLEER. The CDR3 loop spans 21 amino acids. V trimming: 0 bases; J trimming: 3 bases; junction bases outside the gene matches: 15. The CDR3 DNA reads as TGCGCCAGCAGCCAAGAATTGGTTGGTGGGGGACTAGCGGGGTTAACAGATACGCAGTATTTT. Its translation is CASSQELVGGGLAGLTDTQYF.